A selection of T cell receptor beta chains follows, all from one sample in a study of blood T cell repertoires in COVID-19. The table came from immunoSEQ multiplex PCR; TCRdb's copy has only in-frame clones and leaves some out. The table lists some 70,000 clones, 70% to 90% of them singletons. Material: PBMCs or T cells enriched from blood (not recorded which). The source of these receptors is a woman between 35 and 50 years old who had recovered from COVID-19. The CDR3 runs from the conserved cysteine through the conserved F or W. A D gene is named only where the DNA matches it firmly. Clone sizes are given selectively: once, few, many, or a class where the clone is expanded.

J | D | V | size | DNA | CDR3
TRBJ2-2 | - | TRBV5-6 | - | TGTGCCAGCAGCTACCCCGGGACTTTGGACACCGGGGAGCTGTTTTTT | CASSYPGTLDTGELFF
TRBJ2-3 | TRBD1 | TRBV20-1 | once | TGCAGTGTTGGTGAAACGGGACAGGACACAGATACGCAGTATTTT | CSVGETGQDTDTQYF
TRBJ1-1 | - | TRBV10-3 | - | TGTGCCATCGGGGGAGGAGGGAACACTGAAGCTTTCTTT | CAIGGGGNTEAFF
TRBJ2-2 | TRBD1 | TRBV5-1 | - | TGCGCCAGCAGCTTACCGGGACAGTTAAACACCGGGGAGCTGTTTTTT | CASSLPGQLNTGELFF
TRBJ2-5 | TRBD2 | TRBV5-4 | - | TGTGCCAGCAGCTCATTAGCGGGGTTAGGCGAGACCCAGTACTTC | CASSSLAGLGETQYF
TRBJ2-5 | - | TRBV7-3 | - | TGTGCCAGCAGCCCAAATACCGGGATCCCCGGCCAAGAGACCCAGTACTTC | CASSPNTGIPGQETQYF
TRBJ2-5 | - | TRBV6-5 | - | TGTGCCAGCAGTTACATGTCTCAAGAGACCCAGTACTTC | CASSYMSQETQYF
TRBJ2-5 | - | TRBV10-1 | - | TGCGCCAGCAGTGGAGGACAGAACCAAGAGACCCAGTACTTC | CASSGGQNQETQYF
TRBJ2-7 | TRBD1 | TRBV29-1 | - | TGCAGCGCGCACAGGGGTTACGAGCAGTACTTC | CSAHRGYEQYF
TRBJ2-3 | TRBD2 | TRBV24-1 | - | TGTGCCACCAGTGTAGCGGGGGGAATTACTAGCACAGATACGCAGTATTTT | CATSVAGGITSTDTQYF
TRBJ2-7 | TRBD1 | TRBV19 | - | TGTGCCAGTAGTATAGAGACAGGGCCCACTTATTCCTACGAGCAGTACTTC | CASSIETGPTYSYEQYF
TRBJ2-7 | - | TRBV2 | - | TGTGCCAGCTGGCGCTGGGGAGGCTACGAGCAGTACTTC | CASWRWGGYEQYF
TRBJ2-1 | TRBD2 | TRBV6-5 | - | TGTGCCAGCAGTTCGACGGGGGGTCCATCCTACAATGAGCAGTTCTTC | CASSSTGGPSYNEQFF
TRBJ1-2 | - | TRBV12-3/TRBV12-4 | - | TGTGCCAGCACCAACCTCGGAGGAAATGGCTACACCTTC | CASTNLGGNGYTF
TRBJ1-2 | - | TRBV9 | - | TGTGCCAGCAGCGTACAGGTTAACTATGGCTACACCTTC | CASSVQVNYGYTF
TRBJ1-1 | TRBD1 | TRBV5-1 | - | TGCGCCAGCAGCCGCTCCGGGACAGGGTTGCAGAACACTGAAGCTTTCTTT | CASSRSGTGLQNTEAFF
TRBJ2-5 | - | TRBV27 | - | TGTGCCAGCAGTCCGGGGGGCTTCCAAGAGACCCAGTACTTC | CASSPGGFQETQYF
TRBJ1-2 | - | TRBV2 | - | TGTGCCAGCAGTGAAGCGCACGGCCGGGGTGGCTACACCTTC | CASSEAHGRGGYTF
TRBJ1-4 | TRBD1 | TRBV19 | - | TGTGCCAGTAGTCTTACCGGGACAGGGGGTGAAAAACTGTTTTTT | CASSLTGTGGEKLFF
TRBJ1-2 | TRBD1 | TRBV12-3/TRBV12-4 | - | TGTGCCAGCACCAACCGGGACAGTCATGGCTACACCTTC | CASTNRDSHGYTF
TRBJ2-4 | TRBD1 | TRBV2 | - | TGTGCCAGCAGTGGAAGACAGGGGTGGACCAAAAACATTCAGTACTTC | CASSGRQGWTKNIQYF
TRBJ2-3 | TRBD2 | TRBV5-1 | - | TGCGCCAGCAGGGGACTAGCGGGGGCCAGCACAGATACGCAGTATTTT | CASRGLAGASTDTQYF
TRBJ1-5 | TRBD1 | TRBV5-1 | few | TGCGCCAGCAGCTTGGGAGGGACAGGGGATCAGCCCCAGCATTTT | CASSLGGTGDQPQHF
TRBJ1-1 | - | TRBV11-2 | - | TGTGCCAGCAGCTTAGTCTCGGGGAACACTGAAGCTTTCTTT | CASSLVSGNTEAFF
TRBJ1-6 | - | TRBV19 | - | TGTGCCAGTAGGGAACAGAGAAATAATTCACCCCTCCACTTT | CASREQRNNSPLHF
TRBJ2-1 | - | TRBV3-1/TRBV3-2 | - | TGTGCCAGCAGCCGAGACAAAAGACAGGACCTGCAGTTCTTC | CASSRDKRQDLQFF
TRBJ2-7 | TRBD1 | TRBV7-8 | - | TGTGCCAGCAGTAACAGGACAGGGCCCTACGAGCAGTACTTC | CASSNRTGPYEQYF
TRBJ2-3 | TRBD2 | TRBV2 | - | TGTGCCAGCAGTGAAGGGCTAGCGGGGACAGATACGCAGTATTTT | CASSEGLAGTDTQYF
TRBJ1-2 | TRBD1 | TRBV6-5 | few | TGTGCCAGCAGCATAGGGACAGGGATTAACTATGGCTACACCTTC | CASSIGTGINYGYTF
TRBJ2-7 | - | TRBV3-1/TRBV3-2 | - | TGTGCCAGCAGCCAAGTCCGCGGGGTTTACGAGCAGTACTTC | CASSQVRGVYEQYF